The sequence of this TCR beta chain was determined in a study of shared clonotypes between healthy human individuals. CDR3 length: 14 amino acids. Germline assignment: CDR1 MNHEY and CDR2 SMNVEV (reference sequence). The V end lost 4 bases, the J end lost 4 bases, and 14 bases lay between the germline ends. Using immunoSEQ multiplex PCR, the repertoire was profiled, and TCRdb retains in-frame clones only, with some absent. The sample contains fewer than 1 million clones, approximately 97% of which appear only once. CD45RO-negative, CCR7-positively selected cells formed the naive CD8 fraction, excluding terminally differentiated effector memory CD45RA+ cells.

The chain combines TRBV27 with TRBJ2-7, with D maybe TRBD1 (6 bases). Sequencing used naive CD8+ T cells sorted from blood. The sequence derives from a man aged 30 to 45 in good health. CDR3 sequence reads: CASSSYRERYEQYF. CDR3 sequence (DNA): TGTGCCAGCAGTTCCTACAGGGAGAGGTACGAGCAGTACTTC.